This T cell receptor beta chain comes out of a study of T cells after yellow fever vaccination. 5'RACE template switching produced TCR cDNA carrying a universal primer site and UMIs. Each CDR3 protein is one row after TCRdb ran MiXCR on the 5' RACE reads. Here the sample spans a few hundred thousand distinct CDR3 sequences, less than 9.5% being singletons. This clonotype was seen a handful of times. Its antigen remains unidentified. With 6 bases removed from V and 5 bases from J, the gap between germline ends came to 13 bases. Germline V CDR1 and CDR2: LNHDA, SQIVND (reference sequence). The CDR3 runs 13 residues. Study-wide results and limits: Most clones from primary vaccination resurfaced after the booster (approximately 97% CD4, 88% CD8). The secondary response was weaker, and its peak arrived faster, on day 5 versus 15.

This receptor was identified in a young man who received the YFV17D yellow fever vaccine. The sample consisted of CD4+ T cells sorted from PBMCs, taken 5 days after the yellow fever booster vaccination. This rearrangement joins TRBV19 to TRBJ2-5; TRBD1 or TRBD2 may be the D gene (5 bases each). The CDR3 DNA reads as TGTGCCAGTAGCACCAATGGGGGTGAGACCCAGTACTTC. Protein product: CASSTNGGETQYF.